This T cell receptor (beta chain) is from a study of beta chain features in type 1 diabetes. Every isolated RNA sample was fully reverse transcribed, so sequencing captured expressed TCRB transcripts. The average output of naive, central memory and regulatory T cell samples was approximately 3.8 million reads. The method was immunoSEQ multiplex PCR; TCRdb's version includes in-frame clones alone and lacks a portion of them. The data hold around 500,000 clones, with approximately 10% observed a single time. This clone was counted between two and nine times. Germline assignment: CDR1 SEHNR and CDR2 FQNEAQ (reference sequence). The trim removed 1 base at V and 4 bases at J, leaving 4 bases unmatched. The CDR3 runs 14 residues.

This clonotype was sampled from a woman between 18 and 29 years old in good health. The chain couples TRBV7-9 to TRBJ2-7; 7 nucleotides align to TRBD1. The specimen was naive CD4+ T cells from blood. Written as DNA, the CDR3 is TGTGCCAGCAGCTTAGACAGGGGTGGATACGAGCAGTACTTC. The encoded protein is CASSLDRGGYEQYF.